The present entry profiles one T cell receptor (beta chain) with its context. The CDR3 is 14 amino acids. V lost 1 base and J 6 bases, leaving 7 bases between the germline ends. From germline, CDR1 is SEHNR and CDR2 FQNEAQ (reference sequence). The sample comes from a study of control samples from healthy donors and cancer patients. Method: immunoSEQ multiplex PCR; TCRdb's copy keeps in-frame clones and lacks some. Of fewer than 200,000 clones in the sample, 90% to 95% were seen once. The material sequenced was blood. This chain connects TRBV7-9 to TRBJ1-6; D gene uncertain. This sequence was found in a woman aged 60 to 75 in good health. CDR3 bases: TGTGCCAGCAGCTTAGACTCCGCTAATTCACCCCTCCACTTT. It is translated as CASSLDSANSPLHF.